This T cell receptor (beta chain) is drawn from a study of CD8+ T cells in alopecia areata. Across the whole study: After 6 to 18 months of tofacitinib, follow-up continued 6 months off drug. Study-wide findings and caveats: Tofacitinib yielded significantly lower scalp clonality and fewer expanded CD8+ clones among the top 100. Especially in alopecia totalis/universalis, lesional scalp showed greater clonality than normal scalp did. Numerous clones, expanded in lesions, remained in scalp and blood during tofacitinib.

The V end lost 6 bases, the J end lost 2 bases, and 13 bases lay between the germline ends. The CDR3 runs 14 residues. CDR1 is SGHRS and CDR2 is YFSETQ in the germline V gene. Reverse transcription of extracted RNA yielded cDNA, which provided the sequencing template. Produced via immunoSEQ multiplex PCR; TCRdb's table is partial and in-frame only. The repertoire consists of around 270,000 clones, with over 45% occurring once and the leading ten covering less than 2%. Worth noting for this clone: Its specificity is not known.

Treatment meaning: oral pan-JAK inhibitor, 5-10 mg twice daily. Sequencing used CD4+ T cells sorted from blood, obtained at week 24, from a patient treated with tofacitinib. The chain uses TRBV5-1 and TRBJ2-3, with D unresolved. The sequence was collected from a human donor with alopecia areata. The CDR3 DNA is TGCGCCAGCACGGTGATGAGACACACAGATACGCAGTATTTT. Its translation is CASTVMRHTDTQYF.